One and the same sample provided the 6 T cell receptor beta chains below, sequenced in a study of T-cell reconstitution after alpha-beta-depleted transplantation in children. Unique molecular identifiers were used to barcode this TCRbeta library. TCRdb called the PCR reads again in MiXCR, with one record for every CDR3 protein. The sample has about 900,000 distinct CDR3 sequences, roughly 29% seen once. This sample comprised PBMCs, mostly from graft donor cells, obtained 360 days after TCRalphabeta/CD19-depleted stem cell transplant. The receptors derive from a boy younger than two who had a stem cell transplant for SCID, so the T cells may come from the graft donor.

This chain connects TRBV4-3 to TRBJ2-7; 9 bases line up with TRBD1. Per the germline V gene, CDR1 is LGHNA and CDR2 is YSLEER. Trimming at V came to 0 bases and at J to 7 bases, leaving 13 bases not matched to a gene. This CDR3 is 17 amino acids long. CDR3 sequence: CASSQDPAGTGTGEQYF. CDR3 DNA: TGCGCCAGCAGCCAAGATCCTGCCGGGACAGGGACTGGAGAGCAGTACTTC.

The chain uses TRBV13 and TRBJ2-1; D tentatively reads TRBD1 or TRBD2 (5 bases each). The CDR3 is made up of 15 amino acids. The V end lost 5 bases, the J end lost 3 bases, and 14 bases lay between the germline ends. The germline V gene has CDR1 PRHDT and CDR2 FYEKMQ (reference sequence). DNA of the CDR3: TGTGCCAGCAGCAGACCCGGGACGTTCTACAATGAGCAGTTCTTC. It specifies CASSRPGTFYNEQFF. Complete variable domain (other parts from reference TRBV13 and TRBJ2-1): AAGVIQSPRHLIKEKRETATLKCYPIPRHDTVYWYQQGPGQDPQFLISFYEKMQSDKGSIPDRFSAQQFSDYHSELNMSSLELGDSALYFCASSRPGTFYNEQFFGPGTRLTVL.

The CDR3 loop is CASREQGLTDTQYF. The CDR3 DNA follows: TGTGCCAGCAGGGAACAGGGCCTCACAGATACGCAGTATTTT. V is TRBV12-3 or TRBV12-4 and J is TRBJ2-3; D may be TRBD1 (6 bases). V shed 6 bases and J shed 2 bases, with 12 bases lying between them. This CDR3 region has 14 residues.

The chain joins TRBV5-1 to TRBJ2-3; 9 nucleotides agree with TRBD2. CDR3 length equals 15 residues. Germline V gene lookup returns CDR1 SGHRS and CDR2 YFSETQ. V shed 6 bases and J 5 bases; nucleotides not matched to a gene: 10. CDR3 sequence reads: CASNPIAGVVDTQYF. In DNA form, the CDR3 reads TGCGCCAGCAACCCTATAGCGGGGGTCGTAGATACGCAGTATTTT.

The rearrangement joins TRBV7-9 to TRBJ2-1; 7 bases match TRBD2. The V segment lost 1 base and the J segment 10 bases; nucleotides outside the gene matches: 7. CDR1 and CDR2 from the germline V gene are SEHNR and FQNEAQ (reference sequence). This CDR3 has 14 amino acids. The CDR3 DNA sequence: TGTGCCAGCAGCTTAGGGCGGGGGTTCATCGAGCAGTTCTTC. As protein: CASSLGRGFIEQFF.

This clonotype has just a few counts. The rearrangement joins TRBV3-1 to TRBJ1-5; D unresolved. The length of the CDR3 is 14 residues. The germline V and J ends were trimmed by 1 base and 9 bases, with 13 bases remaining between them. The germline gives CDR1 LGHDT, CDR2 YNNKEL (reference sequence). CDR3 loop: CASSQGTAATPQHF. The CDR3 DNA reads TGTGCCAGCAGCCAAGGGACCGCGGCTACGCCCCAGCATTTT.